Listed below are T cell receptor beta chains from one sample, sequenced in a study of human T cells and chemical hapten exposure. MiXCR, run by TCRdb on the RACE reads, gives a single entry per CDR3 protein. The table includes 95,000 to 100,000 distinct CDR3 sequences, 10% to 14% detected once. The specimen was whole blood, collected in connection with sensitization to the hapten diphenylcyclopropenone (DPC). The receptors derive from an older woman with alopecia areata. Some clones in this sample may be carry-over from other donors' samples. CDR3s include the opening cysteine and the closing phenylalanine or tryptophan. A D gene is named only where the DNA matches it firmly. Clone size is not always given. Where it is, it says once, few, many or a class for expanded clones.

clone size | J gene | D gene | V gene | CDR3 DNA | CDR3 protein
many | TRBJ2-2 | TRBD2 | TRBV11-2 | TGTGCCAGCAGCTTAGTAGGACAGCGGGGGTCCGGGGAGCTGTTTTTT | CASSLVGQRGSGELFF
- | TRBJ2-3 | - | TRBV25-1 | TGTGCCAGCAGTGTTAAAGATACGCAGTATTTT | CASSVKDTQYF
- | TRBJ1-2 | - | TRBV3-1 | TGTGCCAGCAGCCAAGACTCAACCGGGACAATCAACTATGGCTACACCTTC | CASSQDSTGTINYGYTF
many | TRBJ2-2 | - | TRBV6-1 | TGTGCCAGCAGTTCCAGGGCGAGTCTCGGGGAGCTGTTTTTT | CASSSRASLGELFF
few | TRBJ2-7 | - | TRBV7-9 | TGTGCCAGCAGCTTAGATCGCAGATCCCCCTACGAGCAGTACTTC | CASSLDRRSPYEQYF
few | TRBJ1-1 | - | TRBV6-2/TRBV6-3 | TGTGCCAGCAGTTACTCGACAGGAGAAATGAACACTGAAGCTTTCTTT | CASSYSTGEMNTEAFF
few | TRBJ2-3 | TRBD2 | TRBV10-3 | TGTGCCATCAGTTTACAACTAGCGGGGACAGATACGCAGTATTTT | CAISLQLAGTDTQYF
many | TRBJ2-1 | - | TRBV25-1 | TGTGCCAGCAGTGAGCGGGTGAATGAGCAGTTCTTC | CASSERVNEQFF
many | TRBJ1-5 | - | TRBV2 | TGTGCCAGCAGGGGTAATTGGGGGAATCAGCCCCAGCATTTT | CASRGNWGNQPQHF
many | TRBJ1-1 | TRBD1 | TRBV30 | TGTGCCTGGAGTGCGACAGGGAGCACTGAAGCTTTCTTT | CAWSATGSTEAFF
- | TRBJ2-7 | TRBD2 | TRBV5-1 | TGCGCCAGCAGCCAAACTCCCGAGCTAGCGGGGTCCTACGAGCAGTACTTC | CASSQTPELAGSYEQYF
- | TRBJ1-2 | - | TRBV6-5 | TGTGCCAGCTTGAAGCTCCCGGGTGTCCGGGGAGCTAACTATGGCTACACCTTC | CASLKLPGVRGANYGYTF
- | TRBJ2-7 | - | TRBV5-1 | TGCGCCAGCAGCTTCGGGGCTGGGGGACCCTACGAGCAGTACTTC | CASSFGAGGPYEQYF
few | TRBJ2-3 | TRBD2 | TRBV5-4 | TGTGCCAGCAGCTTTGAACCGGGGGGGACCACAGATACGCAGTATTTT | CASSFEPGGTTDTQYF
many | TRBJ2-3 | TRBD2 | TRBV5-4 | TGTGCCAGCATTCCGGGGCGGGGGGTCACAGATACGCAGTATTTT | CASIPGRGVTDTQYF
once | TRBJ2-3 | TRBD2 | TRBV7-2 | TGTGCCAGCAGCCCCGGACTAGAAGCAGATACGCAGTATTTT | CASSPGLEADTQYF
many | TRBJ2-3 | - | TRBV7-9 | TGTGCCAGCAGCTTAGCAGTGGCAGATACGCAGTATTTT | CASSLAVADTQYF
many | TRBJ1-1 | - | TRBV18 | TGTGCCAGCTCACCTTTTCAGGCAGGTTCCGTGGCGATGAACACTGAAGCTTTCTTT | CASSPFQAGSVAMNTEAFF
- | TRBJ1-6 | TRBD1 | TRBV27 | TGTGCCAGCAGTCAAGATCAGGGGGCGGATTCACCCCTCCACTTT | CASSQDQGADSPLHF
- | TRBJ1-5 | TRBD1 | TRBV3-1 | TGTGCCAGCAGCCAAGATGGTCAGGGGGCAATTCAGCCCCAGCATTTT | CASSQDGQGAIQPQHF
many | TRBJ2-6 | - | TRBV7-9 | TGTGCCAGCAGCTCACGGATCGGAGAAAGTAGATCTGGGGCCAACGTCCTGACTTTC | CASSSRIGESRSGANVLTF
few | TRBJ2-5 | TRBD2 | TRBV29-1 | TGCAGCGGCCTTTCTAGCGGGGGGCCCCAAGAGACCCAGTACTTC | CSGLSSGGPQETQYF
many | TRBJ2-4 | - | TRBV15 | TGTGCCACCAGCAGAGATTCGCCGCTAGCCAAAAACATTCAGTACTTC | CATSRDSPLAKNIQYF
many | TRBJ1-2 | TRBD1 | TRBV7-8 | TGTGCCAGCAGCCACAGGGGGACCTTACTTCTTAACTATGGCTACACCTTC | CASSHRGTLLLNYGYTF
few | TRBJ1-4 | - | TRBV5-6 | TGTGCCAGCAGCTTGGGCGGGCAGGGCCGAGGGGAACTGTTTTTT | CASSLGGQGRGELFF
- | TRBJ1-1 | - | TRBV9 | TGTGCCAGCAGCACCAGGGTAGGGACTGAAGCTTTCTTT | CASSTRVGTEAFF
many | TRBJ2-5 | TRBD2 | TRBV7-2 | TGTGCCAGCAGCTTACAGACTAGCGGGGAGGGGACCCAGTACTTC | CASSLQTSGEGTQYF
many | TRBJ2-7 | - | TRBV6-6 | TGTGCCAGCAAGGGAAACGAGCAGTACTTC | CASKGNEQYF
- | TRBJ2-3 | TRBD2 | TRBV10-2 | TGCGCCAGCAGTGAACCAGCGGGGGAAGCAGATACGCAGTATTTT | CASSEPAGEADTQYF
many | TRBJ2-2 | - | TRBV16 | TGTGCCAATCGGAGGAACACCGGGGAGCTGTTTTTT | CANRRNTGELFF
few | TRBJ1-6 | - | TRBV20-1 | TGCAGTGCTAGTCAGTATCCACCCCTCCACTTT | CSASQYPPLHF
many | TRBJ2-5 | - | TRBV20-1 | TGCAGTGCTTACAGGGATCAGGAGACCCAGTACTTC | CSAYRDQETQYF
many | TRBJ2-7 | - | TRBV27 | TGTGCCAGTTCCCCTCCAGTCGGCGAGCAGTACTTC | CASSPPVGEQYF
many | TRBJ2-6 | TRBD1 | TRBV20-1 | TGCAGTGCTAGAGGCAAGGGGGCCTCTGGGGCCAACGTCCTGACTTTC | CSARGKGASGANVLTF
many | TRBJ1-2 | - | TRBV9 | TGTGCCAGCAGCCCGGAGGGACACCAGATCTATGGCTACACCTTC | CASSPEGHQIYGYTF
few | TRBJ1-5 | - | TRBV4-1 | TGCGCCAGCAGCCAAGCTAGGGAACGCGAGCCCCAGCATTTT | CASSQAREREPQHF
many | TRBJ1-2 | - | TRBV3-1 | TGTGCCAGCAGCCAAGATCGATCAGGACACGGCTATGGCTACACCTTC | CASSQDRSGHGYGYTF
- | TRBJ2-5 | TRBD2 | TRBV4-2 | TGTGCCAGCAGCCATTCAGGGACTAGCGGCCAAGAGACCCAGTACTTC | CASSHSGTSGQETQYF
- | TRBJ1-3 | - | TRBV12-3/TRBV12-4 | TGTGCCAGCCTTACATCCAACACCATATATTTT | CASLTSNTIYF
- | TRBJ2-7 | - | TRBV3-1 | TGTGCCAGCAGCCAAGGTTGGCAGGTCAACGAGCAGTACTTC | CASSQGWQVNEQYF
many | TRBJ1-2 | TRBD1 | TRBV30 | TGTGCCTCGGGACAGGGGCACTATGGCTACACCTTC | CASGQGHYGYTF
few | TRBJ2-6 | TRBD1 | TRBV18 | TGTGTCAGCTCACCGACAGGGTTAAGTTCTGGGGCCAACGTCCTGACTTTC | CVSSPTGLSSGANVLTF
many | TRBJ2-7 | TRBD2 | TRBV20-1 | TGCAGTGCTAGAGGGGGGGGGACCTACGAGCAGTACTTC | CSARGGGTYEQYF
- | TRBJ1-3 | TRBD1 | TRBV7-8 | TGTGCCAGCAGCACCCCCGGGGCGGGGAGCAGGGGGTCAGGAAACACCATATATTTT | CASSTPGAGSRGSGNTIYF
many | TRBJ2-2 | - | TRBV20-1 | TGCAGTGCTAGGCCGGGACAGAACACCGGGGAGCTGTTTTTT | CSARPGQNTGELFF
few | TRBJ2-3 | - | TRBV12-5 | TGTGCTAGTGGTTTGAGCCCCACCGGGAAAAACACAGATACGCAGTATTTT | CASGLSPTGKNTDTQYF
few | TRBJ2-2 | - | TRBV29-1 | TGCAGCGTTGAAATGACCAGGGGCTCCGGGGAGCTGTTTTTT | CSVEMTRGSGELFF